This T cell receptor (beta chain) was retrieved from a study of blood T cells in healthy people across ages. Across the study: For every two T cells, template switching captured about one barcoded beta molecule.

Study-wide results and limits: In the absence of known donor CMV status, changes in expanded clonotypes were possibly confounded. The fall in TCR beta diversity per million T cells was roughly linear with age.

A second PCR of roughly 7 to 11 cycles used a sample-barcoded 5' primer and a J-beta primer mix. CDR3-containing paired-end reads numbering at least 3 million came from each sample. TCRdb re-called the 5' RACE reads with MiXCR, one entry per CDR3 protein. The sample has roughly 800,000 distinct CDR3 sequences; under 40% are singletons. This CDR3 region has 11 residues. Germline values: CDR1 ENHRY, CDR2 SYGVKD. Turning to this clonotype: Its target is not known. The junction departs from the called germline gene at one end, perhaps through a read error.

This receptor was obtained from a man aged 18 to 35 in good health. Sequenced input: blood. V is TRBV10-3 and J is TRBJ2-5, with 7 bases that match TRBD1. Here the CDR3 reads CAVREYRGWYF. In DNA, the CDR3 is TGTGCCGTCAGAGAGTACAGGGGATGGTACTTC.